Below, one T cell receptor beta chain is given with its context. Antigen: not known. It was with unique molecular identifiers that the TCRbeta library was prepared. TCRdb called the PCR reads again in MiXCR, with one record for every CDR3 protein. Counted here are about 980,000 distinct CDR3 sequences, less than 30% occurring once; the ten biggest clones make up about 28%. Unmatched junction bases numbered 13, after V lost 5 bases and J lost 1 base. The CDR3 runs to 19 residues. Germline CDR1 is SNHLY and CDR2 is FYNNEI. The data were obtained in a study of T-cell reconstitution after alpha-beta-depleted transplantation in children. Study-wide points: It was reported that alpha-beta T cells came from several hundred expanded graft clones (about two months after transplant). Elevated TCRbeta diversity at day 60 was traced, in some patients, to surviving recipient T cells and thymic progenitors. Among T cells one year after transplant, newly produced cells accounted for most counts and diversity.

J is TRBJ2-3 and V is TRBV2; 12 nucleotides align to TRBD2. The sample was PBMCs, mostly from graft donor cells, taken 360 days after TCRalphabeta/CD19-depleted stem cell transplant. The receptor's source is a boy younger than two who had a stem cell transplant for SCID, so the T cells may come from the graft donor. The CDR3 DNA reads TGTGCCAGCAGTTTACGACTAGCGGGGGCCGAGGGGGGCACAGATACGCAGTATTTT. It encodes CASSLRLAGAEGGTDTQYF. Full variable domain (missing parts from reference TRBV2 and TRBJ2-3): EPEVTQTPSHQVTQMGQEVILRCVPISNHLYFYWYRQILGQKVEFLVSFYNNEISEKSEIFDDQFSVERPDGSNFTLKIRSTKLEDSAMYFCASSLRLAGAEGGTDTQYFGPGTRLTVL.